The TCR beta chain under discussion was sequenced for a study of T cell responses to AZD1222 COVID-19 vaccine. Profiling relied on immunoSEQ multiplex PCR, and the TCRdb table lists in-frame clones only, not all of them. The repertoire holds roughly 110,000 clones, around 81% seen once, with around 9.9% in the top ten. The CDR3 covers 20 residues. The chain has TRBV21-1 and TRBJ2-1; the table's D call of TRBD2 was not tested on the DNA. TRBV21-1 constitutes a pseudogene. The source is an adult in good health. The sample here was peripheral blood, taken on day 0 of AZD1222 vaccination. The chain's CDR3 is CASSKERLAGVPSSYNEQFF. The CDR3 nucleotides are TGTGCCAGCAGCAAAGAGAGGCTAGCGGGAGTACCGAGCTCCTACAATGAGCAGTTCTTC.